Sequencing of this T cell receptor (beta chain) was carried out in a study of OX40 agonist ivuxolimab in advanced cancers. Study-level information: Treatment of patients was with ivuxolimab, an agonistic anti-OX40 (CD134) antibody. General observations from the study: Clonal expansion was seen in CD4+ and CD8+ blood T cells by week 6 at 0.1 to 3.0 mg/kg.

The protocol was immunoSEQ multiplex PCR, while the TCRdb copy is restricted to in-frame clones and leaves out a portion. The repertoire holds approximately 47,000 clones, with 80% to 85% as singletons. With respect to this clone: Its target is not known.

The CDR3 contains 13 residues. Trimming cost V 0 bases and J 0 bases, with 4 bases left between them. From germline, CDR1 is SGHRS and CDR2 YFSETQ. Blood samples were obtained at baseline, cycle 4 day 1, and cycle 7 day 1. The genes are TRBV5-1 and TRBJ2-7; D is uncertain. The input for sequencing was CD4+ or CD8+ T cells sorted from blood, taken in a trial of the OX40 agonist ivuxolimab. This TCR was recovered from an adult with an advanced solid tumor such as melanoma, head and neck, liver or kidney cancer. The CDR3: CASSLGSSYEQYF. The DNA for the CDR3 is TGCGCCAGCAGCTTGGGTAGCTCCTACGAGCAGTACTTC. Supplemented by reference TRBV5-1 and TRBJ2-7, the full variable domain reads KAGVTQTPRYLIKTRGQQVTLSCSPISGHRSVSWYQQTPGQGLQFLFEYFSETQRNKGNFPGRFSGRQFSNSRSEMNVSTLELGDSALYLCASSLGSSYEQYFGPGTRLTVT.